A selection of T cell receptor beta chains follows, all from one sample in a study of OX40 agonist ivuxolimab in advanced cancers. Sequencing was performed with immunoSEQ multiplex PCR; in TCRdb, only in-frame clones are kept and a portion is missing. The profile shows about 68,000 clones, roughly nine tenths of them singletons. This sample comprised CD4+ or CD8+ T cells sorted from blood, obtained in a trial of the OX40 agonist ivuxolimab. The origin of the receptors is an adult with an advanced solid tumor such as melanoma, head and neck, liver or kidney cancer. Both conserved end residues are part of each CDR3. The D gene is left open where the match is weak. The listing skips clone size in some rows; elsewhere it reads once, few, many or a size class.

J gene | V gene | D gene | clone size | CDR3 DNA | CDR3 protein
TRBJ1-1 | TRBV7-9 | TRBD1 | - | TGTGCCAGCAGCCCGCAGGGGGGGATGAACACTGAAGCTTTCTTT | CASSPQGGMNTEAFF
TRBJ1-1 | TRBV29-1 | TRBD1 | - | TGCAGCGGACAGGGGGGCACTGAAGCTTTCTTT | CSGQGGTEAFF
TRBJ2-3 | TRBV7-9 | - | few | TGTGCCAGCAGCTTCTCTTCCAGCACAGATACGCAGTATTTT | CASSFSSSTDTQYF
TRBJ2-7 | TRBV5-4 | TRBD2 | - | TGTGCCAGCAGCTTGGCCGGGACTAGCGGGAGGGAGCAGTACTTC | CASSLAGTSGREQYF
TRBJ2-5 | TRBV6-1 | TRBD1 | - | TGTGCCACAGGGACAGGGGCCCCGGGGGAGACCCAGTACTTC | CATGTGAPGETQYF
TRBJ2-5 | TRBV7-8 | TRBD2 | - | TGTGCCAGCAGCGTAAGATATTCACTAGCGGACCCAGAAGGGGAGACCCAGTACTTC | CASSVRYSLADPEGETQYF
TRBJ2-3 | TRBV6-5 | - | - | TGTGCCAGTCGGGGGCTCACAGATACGCAGTATTTT | CASRGLTDTQYF
TRBJ2-1 | TRBV2 | TRBD2 | - | TGTGCCAGCAGTCTTAGCGGGAGTATTATCAATGAGCAGTTCTTC | CASSLSGSIINEQFF
TRBJ2-7 | TRBV5-1 | TRBD2 | - | TGCGCCAGCAGCCCGGGACTAACCGGGGGCGAGCAGTACTTC | CASSPGLTGGEQYF
TRBJ2-3 | TRBV6-1 | TRBD1 | few | TGTGCCAGCGGACTCGCGACAGGGCGGGATACGCAGTATTTT | CASGLATGRDTQYF
TRBJ2-6 | TRBV18 | - | - | TGTGCCAGCTCACTGTTGCAATCTGGGGCCAACGTCCTGACTTTC | CASSLLQSGANVLTF
TRBJ1-1 | TRBV29-1 | - | - | TGCAGCGTAGATGACAGAAGAATGAACACTGAAGCTTTCTTT | CSVDDRRMNTEAFF
TRBJ1-5 | TRBV4-1 | - | few | TGCGCCAGCAGCCTCGGCAGGGCATGGTCTGAGCCCCAGCATTTT | CASSLGRAWSEPQHF
TRBJ1-1 | TRBV5-1 | TRBD1 | - | TGCGCCAGCAGCTCGGGACAGGGGACGAGGAACACTGAAGCTTTCTTT | CASSSGQGTRNTEAFF
TRBJ2-7 | TRBV6-1 | TRBD2 | - | TGTGCCAGCAGTGAACTAGCGGGAGGCGGGGAGCAGTACTTC | CASSELAGGGEQYF
TRBJ1-6 | TRBV25-1 | - | - | TGTGCCAGCAGTGAATCCGGACGTGATCAAGGGCCCCTCCACTTT | CASSESGRDQGPLHF
TRBJ1-1 | TRBV9 | - | - | TGTGCCAGCAGCGTAGGGAGCATGAACACTGAAGCTTTCTTT | CASSVGSMNTEAFF
TRBJ2-2 | TRBV2 | TRBD2 | - | TGTGCCAGCAGCTCTATTACGAGACTAGCGGGAGCCCCCGGGGAGCTGTTTTTT | CASSSITRLAGAPGELFF
TRBJ2-5 | TRBV6-5 | - | - | TGTGCCAGCAGAGCCCCCGGGGGACAAGAGACCCAGTACTTC | CASRAPGGQETQYF
TRBJ1-6 | TRBV7-2 | TRBD1 | - | TGTGCCAGCAGCCCCGGACAGGGCAGGGGATTAGGCTCACCCCTCCACTTT | CASSPGQGRGLGSPLHF
TRBJ2-3 | TRBV28 | - | - | TGTGCCAGCAGTTCGGCAGGACTACTCACAGATACGCAGTATTTT | CASSSAGLLTDTQYF
TRBJ2-3 | TRBV9 | - | - | TGTGCCAGCGGGGGAGGAACAACAGATACGCAGTATTTT | CASGGGTTDTQYF
TRBJ2-2 | TRBV18 | - | - | TGTGCCAGCTCACCTATGCCCCGCACCGGGGAGCTGTTTTTT | CASSPMPRTGELFF
TRBJ2-7 | TRBV6-5 | - | - | TGTGCCAGCAGTTACTCCGTGACAACGAGCTCCTACGAGCAGTACTTC | CASSYSVTTSSYEQYF
TRBJ1-6 | TRBV27 | TRBD1 | - | TGTGCCAGCACAAACAGGGGTAACAATTCACCCCTCCACTTT | CASTNRGNNSPLHF
TRBJ2-1 | TRBV19 | - | once | TGTGCCAGTAGTTTCGGTCGGGAATACAATGAGCAGTTCTTC | CASSFGREYNEQFF
TRBJ2-7 | TRBV14 | - | - | TGTGCCAGCAGCCACCTTGTTACAGCCGAGCAGTACTTC | CASSHLVTAEQYF
TRBJ2-2 | TRBV25-1 | - | - | TGTGCCAGCAGTGAATCAAGGGGGGGAAGGGACACCGGGGAGCTGTTTTTT | CASSESRGGRDTGELFF
TRBJ2-1 | TRBV11-1 | - | - | TGTGCCAGCAGCTTAAGCTTTGCGCTAAATGAGCAGTTCTTC | CASSLSFALNEQFF
TRBJ2-1 | TRBV2 | - | - | TGTGCCAGCAGTGAAGCCCTTAGGACGGGAGAGCAGTTCTTC | CASSEALRTGEQFF
TRBJ1-5 | TRBV6-5 | - | - | TGTGCCAGCAGTTATGGGGGGAGTAGCAATCAGCCCCAGCATTTT | CASSYGGSSNQPQHF
TRBJ2-7 | TRBV6-1 | - | once | TGTGCCAGCAGTGAAGGTAGGAGGAACGCCTACGAGCAGTACTTC | CASSEGRRNAYEQYF
TRBJ2-3 | TRBV5-4 | - | - | TGTGCCAGCAGCTTGACAGTTAGCACAGATACGCAGTATTTT | CASSLTVSTDTQYF
TRBJ1-1 | TRBV28 | - | - | TGTGCCAGCAGTTTAGGGAGGGCTGAAGCTTTCTTT | CASSLGRAEAFF
TRBJ1-1 | TRBV5-1 | - | - | TGCGCCAGCAGCCCGGCCGGGGTGAACACTGAAGCTTTCTTT | CASSPAGVNTEAFF
TRBJ2-1 | TRBV19 | - | - | TGTGCCAGTAGCACCCGAGTCCGGGACCGATTTGACAATGAGCAGTTCTTC | CASSTRVRDRFDNEQFF
TRBJ2-2 | TRBV9 | - | - | TGTGCCAGCAGCTTCAACAACGGGGAGCTGTTTTTT | CASSFNNGELFF
TRBJ2-5 | TRBV4-2 | - | - | TGTGCCAGCAGCCAGGGACCCCGAGAGACCCAGTACTTC | CASSQGPRETQYF
TRBJ1-3 | TRBV5-1 | - | - | TGCGCCAGCAGCTTGGTGGCAGGGTCGGGAAACACCATATATTTT | CASSLVAGSGNTIYF
TRBJ1-2 | TRBV6-1 | - | - | TGTGCCAGCTTCGGACAGAAGGGGGGGAATGGCTACACCTTC | CASFGQKGGNGYTF
TRBJ1-1 | TRBV5-1 | - | few | TGCGCCAGCAGCTTGGTTGGGCAGGGAAACACTGAAGCTTTCTTT | CASSLVGQGNTEAFF
TRBJ1-2 | TRBV6-5 | - | - | TGTGCCAGCAGTCAACCCCCCCCTTTTAGGGGCTACACCTTC | CASSQPPPFRGYTF
TRBJ2-2 | TRBV2 | - | few | TGTGCCAGCAGGACGTGGAGGGGGAACACCGGGGAGCTGTTTTTT | CASRTWRGNTGELFF
TRBJ1-5 | TRBV6-5 | TRBD1 | once | TGTGCCAGCAGTTACTCCGGACAGGCTTTATGGCCCCAGCATTTT | CASSYSGQALWPQHF
TRBJ2-3 | TRBV7-8 | - | - | TGTGCCAGCAGCCAACGGGCGATGACAACAGGGACAGATACGCAGTATTTT | CASSQRAMTTGTDTQYF
TRBJ1-5 | TRBV5-4 | - | - | TGTGCCAGCAGCCGATGGAGTAGCAATCAGCCCCAGCATTTT | CASSRWSSNQPQHF
TRBJ2-5 | TRBV18 | TRBD2 | - | TGTGCCAGCTCACCAATGGCGGGAGAAGAGACCCAGTACTTC | CASSPMAGEETQYF
TRBJ2-4 | TRBV7-9 | - | - | TGTGCCAGCAGCGTAAGGGTGGGGCTCAAAAACATTCAGTACTTC | CASSVRVGLKNIQYF
TRBJ2-7 | TRBV6-4 | - | - | TGTGCCAGCAGTGACTCCTTCACCGGAACGACCTACGAGCAGTACTTC | CASSDSFTGTTYEQYF
TRBJ2-4 | TRBV19 | TRBD1 | - | TGTGCCAGTAGTGTAACAGGGGACGGTGGAGAAAACATTCAGTACTTC | CASSVTGDGGENIQYF